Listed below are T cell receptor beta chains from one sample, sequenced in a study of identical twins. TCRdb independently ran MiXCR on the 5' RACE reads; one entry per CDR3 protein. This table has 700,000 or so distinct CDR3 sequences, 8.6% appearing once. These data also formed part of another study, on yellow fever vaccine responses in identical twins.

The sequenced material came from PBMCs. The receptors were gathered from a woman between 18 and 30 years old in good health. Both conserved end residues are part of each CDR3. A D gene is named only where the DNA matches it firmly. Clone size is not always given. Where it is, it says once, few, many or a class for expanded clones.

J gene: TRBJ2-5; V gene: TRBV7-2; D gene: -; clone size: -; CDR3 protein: CASRSYRGVRETQYF; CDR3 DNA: TGTGCCAGCAGAAGTTACCGGGGAGTCCGGGAGACCCAGTACTTC
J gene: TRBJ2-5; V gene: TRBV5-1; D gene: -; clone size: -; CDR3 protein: CASSGVGGTGETQYF; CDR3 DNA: TGCGCCAGCAGCGGGGTCGGGGGAACGGGAGAGACCCAGTACTTC
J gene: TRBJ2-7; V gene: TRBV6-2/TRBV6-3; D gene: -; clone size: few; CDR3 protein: CASSPARGGGDYEQYF; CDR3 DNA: TGTGCCAGCAGTCCGGCTCGCGGCGGCGGAGACTACGAGCAGTACTTC
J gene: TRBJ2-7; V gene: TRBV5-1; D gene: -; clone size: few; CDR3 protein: CASSEGFEQYF; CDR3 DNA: TGCGCCAGCAGCGAGGGCTTCGAGCAGTACTTC
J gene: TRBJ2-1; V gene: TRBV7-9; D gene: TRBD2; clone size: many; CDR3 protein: CASSLGTSEYNEQFF; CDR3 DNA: TGTGCCAGCAGCTTGGGGACTAGCGAGTACAATGAGCAGTTCTTC
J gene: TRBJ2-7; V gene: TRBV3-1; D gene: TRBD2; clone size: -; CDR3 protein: CASSPTSGGSLEQYF; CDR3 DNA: TGTGCCAGCAGCCCGACTAGCGGGGGAAGCCTCGAGCAGTACTTC
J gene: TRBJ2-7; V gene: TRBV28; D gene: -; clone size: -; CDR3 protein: CASSSQGRLSSYEQYF; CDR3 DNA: TGTGCCAGCAGTTCGCAGGGACGCCTCAGCTCCTACGAGCAGTACTTC
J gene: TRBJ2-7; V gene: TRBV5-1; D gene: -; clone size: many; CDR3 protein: CASSFGIGDSYEQYF; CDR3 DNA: TGCGCCAGCAGCTTTGGGATAGGGGACTCCTACGAGCAGTACTTC
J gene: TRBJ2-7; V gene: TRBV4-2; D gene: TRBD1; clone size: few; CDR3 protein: CASSQGRDRGNYEQYF; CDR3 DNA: TGTGCCAGCAGCCAAGGACGGGACAGGGGAAACTACGAGCAGTACTTC
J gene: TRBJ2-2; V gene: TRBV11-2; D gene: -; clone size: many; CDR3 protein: CASSLAAGELFF; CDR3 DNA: TGTGCCAGCAGCTTAGCCGCAGGGGAGCTGTTTTTT
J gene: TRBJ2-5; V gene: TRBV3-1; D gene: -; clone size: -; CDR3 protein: CASSQTWAGPETQYF; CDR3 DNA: TGTGCCAGCAGCCAAACGTGGGCCGGACCGGAGACCCAGTACTTC
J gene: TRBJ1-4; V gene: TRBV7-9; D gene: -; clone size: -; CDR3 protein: CASSPVYPNEKLFF; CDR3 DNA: TGTGCCAGCAGCCCGGTTTACCCAAATGAAAAACTGTTTTTT
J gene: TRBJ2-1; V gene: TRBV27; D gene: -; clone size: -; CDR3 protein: CASSFPPGNEQFF; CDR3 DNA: TGTGCCAGCAGTTTCCCCCCAGGCAATGAGCAGTTCTTC
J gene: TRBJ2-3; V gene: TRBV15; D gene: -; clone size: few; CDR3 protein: CATSPPGGPTDTQYF; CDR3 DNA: TGTGCCACCAGCCCGCCCGGAGGGCCCACAGATACGCAGTATTTT
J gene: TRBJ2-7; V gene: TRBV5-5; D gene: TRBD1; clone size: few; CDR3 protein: CASRLDRGAYEQYF; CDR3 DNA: TGTGCCAGCAGGCTGGACAGGGGGGCCTACGAGCAGTACTTC
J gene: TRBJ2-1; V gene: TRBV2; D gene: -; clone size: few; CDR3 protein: CASTGRNEQFF; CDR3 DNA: TGTGCCAGCACGGGGAGGAATGAGCAGTTCTTC
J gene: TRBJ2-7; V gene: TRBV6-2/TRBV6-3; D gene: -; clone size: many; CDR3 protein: CASSLGIPREQYF; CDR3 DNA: TGTGCCAGCAGCCTCGGGATCCCAAGAGAGCAGTACTTC
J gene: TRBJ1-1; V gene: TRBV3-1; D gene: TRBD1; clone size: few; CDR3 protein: CASRPSTGVYMNTEAFF; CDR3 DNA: TGTGCCAGCAGACCAAGTACAGGGGTCTACATGAACACTGAAGCTTTCTTT
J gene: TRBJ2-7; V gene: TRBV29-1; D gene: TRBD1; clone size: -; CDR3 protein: CSVLTGGAYEQYF; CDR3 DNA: TGCAGCGTCTTAACAGGGGGAGCCTACGAGCAGTACTTC
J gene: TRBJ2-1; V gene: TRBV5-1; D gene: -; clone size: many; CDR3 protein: CASSPYRNPVLDEQFF; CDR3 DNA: TGCGCCAGCAGCCCATACAGGAATCCCGTATTGGATGAGCAGTTCTTC
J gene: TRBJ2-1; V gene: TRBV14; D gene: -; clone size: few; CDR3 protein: CASSQALVYSYNEQFF; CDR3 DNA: TGTGCCAGCAGCCAAGCACTAGTTTACTCCTACAATGAGCAGTTCTTC
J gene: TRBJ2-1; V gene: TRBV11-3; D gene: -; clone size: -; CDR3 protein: CASSLGLPSSYNEQFF; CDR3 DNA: TGTGCCAGCAGCTTAGGACTACCCAGCTCCTACAATGAGCAGTTCTTC
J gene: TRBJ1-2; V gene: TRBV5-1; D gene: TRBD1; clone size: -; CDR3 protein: CASSLVPGGGIDGYTF; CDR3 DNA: TGCGCCAGCAGCTTGGTGCCAGGGGGCGGTATAGATGGCTACACCTTC
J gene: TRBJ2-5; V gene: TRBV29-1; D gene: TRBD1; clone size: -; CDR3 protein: CSGRPGTGEETQYF; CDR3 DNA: TGCAGCGGGCGCCCCGGGACAGGGGAAGAGACCCAGTACTTC
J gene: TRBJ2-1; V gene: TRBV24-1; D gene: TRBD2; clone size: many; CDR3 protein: CATSDPTSGGINEQFF; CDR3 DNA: TGTGCCACCAGTGACCCCACTAGCGGGGGGATCAATGAGCAGTTCTTC
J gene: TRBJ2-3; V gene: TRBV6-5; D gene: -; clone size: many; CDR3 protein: CASSLDRSMTDTQYF; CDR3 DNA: TGTGCCAGCAGTTTAGACAGGTCCATGACAGATACGCAGTATTTT
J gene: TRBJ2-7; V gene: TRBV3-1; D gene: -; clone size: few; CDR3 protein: CASSYRQQGSYEQYF; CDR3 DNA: TGTGCCAGCAGCTACCGACAGCAAGGCTCCTACGAGCAGTACTTC
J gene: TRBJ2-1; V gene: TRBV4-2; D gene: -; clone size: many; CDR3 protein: CASSQGGGRAYNEQFF; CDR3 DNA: TGTGCCAGCAGCCAGGGGGGTGGGAGAGCGTACAATGAGCAGTTCTTC
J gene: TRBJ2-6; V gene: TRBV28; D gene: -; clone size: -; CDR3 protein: CASSFPERSGANVLTF; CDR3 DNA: TGTGCCAGCAGTTTTCCAGAGCGCTCTGGGGCCAACGTCCTGACTTTC
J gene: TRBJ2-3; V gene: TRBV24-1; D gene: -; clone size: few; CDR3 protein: CATSKAGIIGDTQYF; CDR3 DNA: TGTGCCACCAGTAAGGCAGGGATAATAGGAGATACGCAGTATTTT
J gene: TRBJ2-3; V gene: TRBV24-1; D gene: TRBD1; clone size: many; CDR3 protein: CATSDPTGASTDTQYF; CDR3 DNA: TGTGCCACCAGTGACCCGACAGGGGCTTCCACAGATACGCAGTATTTT
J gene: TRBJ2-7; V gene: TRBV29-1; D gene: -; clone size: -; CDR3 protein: CSVGYRDEQYF; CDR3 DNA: TGCAGCGTTGGATATAGGGACGAGCAGTACTTC
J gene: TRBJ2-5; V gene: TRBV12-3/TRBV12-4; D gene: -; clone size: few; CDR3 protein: CASSLTLSRGETQYF; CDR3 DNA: TGTGCCAGCAGCCTAACCCTTTCCAGGGGTGAGACCCAGTACTTC
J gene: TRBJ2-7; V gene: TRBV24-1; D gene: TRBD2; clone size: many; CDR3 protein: CATSDSELAGVHEQYF; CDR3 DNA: TGTGCCACCAGTGATTCTGAACTAGCGGGGGTCCACGAGCAGTACTTC
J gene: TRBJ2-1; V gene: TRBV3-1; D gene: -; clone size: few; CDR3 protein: CASSGGMSSYNEQFF; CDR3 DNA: TGTGCCAGCAGTGGGGGAATGAGCTCCTACAATGAGCAGTTCTTC
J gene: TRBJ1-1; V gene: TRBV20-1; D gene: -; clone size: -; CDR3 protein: CSARATGGVNTEAFF; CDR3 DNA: TGCAGTGCTAGGGCAACAGGAGGCGTGAACACTGAAGCTTTCTTT
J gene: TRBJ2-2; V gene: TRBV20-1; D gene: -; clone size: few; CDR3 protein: CSARGQYSVTGELFF; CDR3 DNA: TGCAGTGCTAGAGGGCAGTATAGCGTCACCGGGGAGCTGTTTTTT
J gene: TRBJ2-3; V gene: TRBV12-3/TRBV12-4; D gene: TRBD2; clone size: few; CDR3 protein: CASSLFGSGSTDTQYF; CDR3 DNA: TGTGCCAGCAGTTTATTTGGTAGCGGGAGCACAGATACGCAGTATTTT
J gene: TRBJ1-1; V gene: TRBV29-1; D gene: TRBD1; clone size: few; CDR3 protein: CSVETGVATEAFF; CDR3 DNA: TGCAGCGTTGAGACAGGGGTGGCCACTGAAGCTTTCTTT
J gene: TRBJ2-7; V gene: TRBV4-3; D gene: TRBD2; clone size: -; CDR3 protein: CGEGGLDEQYF; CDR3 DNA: TGCGGGGAGGGAGGGTTGGACGAGCAGTACTTC
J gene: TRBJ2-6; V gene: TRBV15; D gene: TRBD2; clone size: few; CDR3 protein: CATRRGLAGHGANVLTF; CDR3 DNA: TGTGCCACCAGGAGAGGACTAGCGGGACATGGGGCCAACGTCCTGACTTTC
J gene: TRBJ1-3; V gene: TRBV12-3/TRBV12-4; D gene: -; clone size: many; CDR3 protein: CASSINAGSGNTIYF; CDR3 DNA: TGTGCCAGCAGTATAAACGCCGGCTCTGGAAACACCATATATTTT
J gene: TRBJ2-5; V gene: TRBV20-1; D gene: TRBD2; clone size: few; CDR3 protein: CSARDRAGATEQETQYF; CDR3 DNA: TGCAGTGCTAGAGACCGAGCGGGGGCCACAGAACAAGAGACCCAGTACTTC
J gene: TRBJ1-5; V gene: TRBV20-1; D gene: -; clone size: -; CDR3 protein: CSARDRQGNSNQPQHF; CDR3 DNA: TGCAGTGCTAGAGATAGGCAGGGCAATAGCAATCAGCCCCAGCATTTT
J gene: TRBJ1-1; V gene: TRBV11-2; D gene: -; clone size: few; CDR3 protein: CASSLRSPRNTEAFF; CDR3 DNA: TGTGCCAGCAGCTTAAGGAGTCCGAGGAACACTGAAGCTTTCTTT